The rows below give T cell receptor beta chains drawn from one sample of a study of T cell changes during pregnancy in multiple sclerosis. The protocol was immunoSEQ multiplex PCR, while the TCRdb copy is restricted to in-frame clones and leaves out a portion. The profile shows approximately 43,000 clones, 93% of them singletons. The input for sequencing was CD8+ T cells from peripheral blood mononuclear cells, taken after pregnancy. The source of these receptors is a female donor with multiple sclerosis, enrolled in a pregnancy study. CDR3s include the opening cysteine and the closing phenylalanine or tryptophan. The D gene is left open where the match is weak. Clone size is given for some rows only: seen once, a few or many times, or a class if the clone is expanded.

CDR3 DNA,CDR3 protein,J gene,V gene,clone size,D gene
TGTGCCAGCAGTTTATTACGTGCCGGAGCCTACGAGCAGTACTTC,CASSLLRAGAYEQYF,TRBJ2-7,TRBV28,-,-
TGCGCCAGCAGCTTGGCTGGCGGGGGGAACACTGAAGCTTTCTTT,CASSLAGGGNTEAFF,TRBJ1-1,TRBV5-1,-,-
TGTGCCAGCAGTCCGCCCCCCCTAGCGGTCTCCTACAATGAGCAGTTCTTC,CASSPPPLAVSYNEQFF,TRBJ2-1,TRBV27,-,TRBD2
TGTGCCAGTAGTATTAGAGTTCAGGAATCCAAATCTGGAAACACCATATATTTT,CASSIRVQESKSGNTIYF,TRBJ1-3,TRBV19,-,-
TGTGCCATCAGTGATCCCCCCGGACAGGGCACGGAGACCCAGTACTTC,CAISDPPGQGTETQYF,TRBJ2-5,TRBV10-3,-,TRBD1
TGTGCCAGCAGCTTAGGGAGTCTACGCTCCTCCTACGAGCAGTACTTC,CASSLGSLRSSYEQYF,TRBJ2-7,TRBV7-6,-,-
TGTGCCTGGAGGGGGACAGGGCCGGTCGAGCAGTACTTC,CAWRGTGPVEQYF,TRBJ2-7,TRBV30,-,TRBD1
TGTGCCAGCAGCTATCGTCCCGGGACAGGGACGCATAGCAATCAGCCCCAGCATTTT,CASSYRPGTGTHSNQPQHF,TRBJ1-5,TRBV7-6,-,TRBD1
TGTGCCAGCAGCTCCCTGGTCAAGACAGAAAATGAAAAACTGTTTTTT,CASSSLVKTENEKLFF,TRBJ1-4,TRBV21-1,-,-
TGTGCCAGCAGCCCGGACAGGGGGATCATCTACGAGCAGTACTTC,CASSPDRGIIYEQYF,TRBJ2-7,TRBV4-2,once,TRBD1
TGTGCCAGCAGCTACTTTAGCGGGAGGGCCCTCGATGAGCAGTTCTTC,CASSYFSGRALDEQFF,TRBJ2-1,TRBV7-9,-,TRBD2
TGTGCCAGCAGCCCCGCGGGGAGACTTACCTACGAGCAGTACTTC,CASSPAGRLTYEQYF,TRBJ2-7,TRBV7-9,-,-
TGTGCCAGCAGTTTTGGGGACAGTTCCTACGAGCAGTACTTC,CASSFGDSSYEQYF,TRBJ2-7,TRBV27,-,TRBD1
TGCGCCAGCAGCTCGAGAGACTCCTACGAGCAGTACTTC,CASSSRDSYEQYF,TRBJ2-7,TRBV5-1,-,-
TGTGCCAGCAGCCTAGCCGTAGACAGGGGACGAACTGAAGCTTTCTTT,CASSLAVDRGRTEAFF,TRBJ1-1,TRBV13,-,TRBD1
TGTGCCAGCAGCTTAACCCCGGGTCCTATTCCAGATACGCAGTATTTT,CASSLTPGPIPDTQYF,TRBJ2-3,TRBV11-2,-,-
TGTGCCATCAGCCCACAGCCTACAGCCCCCTATGGCTACACCTTC,CAISPQPTAPYGYTF,TRBJ1-2,TRBV10-3,-,-
TGTGCCAGCAGCTCTACGGGGGAGGCGCCCGAGCAGTACTTC,CASSSTGEAPEQYF,TRBJ2-7,TRBV5-4,-,-
TGTGCCAGCAGCCAAGATCAGGGGGCTGGGGCCAACGTCCTGACTTTC,CASSQDQGAGANVLTF,TRBJ2-6,TRBV4-2,-,TRBD1
TGCGCCAGCAGCCCTAGACTAGCGGGGGGCCCTTCCTACAATGAGCAGTTCTTC,CASSPRLAGGPSYNEQFF,TRBJ2-1,TRBV5-1,-,TRBD2
TGTGCCAGCAGCCCTCCGGACAGTAACTATGGCTACACCTTC,CASSPPDSNYGYTF,TRBJ1-2,TRBV28,-,-
TGTGCCAGCAGCTTGGAGAGGGTAGGGAACACCATATATTTT,CASSLERVGNTIYF,TRBJ1-3,TRBV5-4,-,-
TGTGCCAGCACCGAAGTCAGGGAATCCTACGAGCAGTACTTC,CASTEVRESYEQYF,TRBJ2-7,TRBV2,-,-
TGTGCCAGCAGCTTATCGGGTTTCTCTGGGGCCAACGTCCTGACTTTC,CASSLSGFSGANVLTF,TRBJ2-6,TRBV11-2,-,-
TGTGCCAGCAGTCCCTCCTCTGGAAACACCATATATTTT,CASSPSSGNTIYF,TRBJ1-3,TRBV28,-,-
TGTGCCAGCAGCCCACCGTGGGACAGTTTTGCGATGAACGAGCAGTACTTC,CASSPPWDSFAMNEQYF,TRBJ2-7,TRBV14,-,TRBD1
TGTGCCAGCAGGGCGAATTGGGCTAGCGGGGATTACAATGAGCAGTTCTTC,CASRANWASGDYNEQFF,TRBJ2-1,TRBV2,-,TRBD2
TGTGCCAGCAGTGATACGGGGGGCCGGGCCTACAATGAGCAGTTCTTC,CASSDTGGRAYNEQFF,TRBJ2-1,TRBV6-1,-,-
TGTGCCAGCAGCCGGGAGGCTAATGAAAAACTGTTTTTT,CASSREANEKLFF,TRBJ1-4,TRBV13,-,-
TGCAGCGCGGGGGGGGTTCACGAGCAGTACTTC,CSAGGVHEQYF,TRBJ2-7,TRBV29-1,-,TRBD2
TGTGCCAGCAGCTGGTCCGGGGGGAACACTGAAGCTTTCTTT,CASSWSGGNTEAFF,TRBJ1-1,TRBV7-2,-,-
TGTGCCAGCGAGGGCAGTTTGAACACTGAAGCTTTCTTT,CASEGSLNTEAFF,TRBJ1-1,TRBV2,-,-
TGTGCCAGCAGCTTAGGGGCAGGGATTGATTCGAACACCATATATTTT,CASSLGAGIDSNTIYF,TRBJ1-3,TRBV7-9,few,-
TGTGCCAGCAGCGTAGACAGCTCCTACGAGCAGTACTTC,CASSVDSSYEQYF,TRBJ2-7,TRBV9,-,-
TGTGCCAGCAGCCGAACCCCCGGGACTAGTATGGTAGAGACCCAGTACTTC,CASSRTPGTSMVETQYF,TRBJ2-5,TRBV7-7,-,TRBD2
TGTGCCAGCCTACCCGAAGCGGGGGACTACAATGAGCAGTTCTTC,CASLPEAGDYNEQFF,TRBJ2-1,TRBV27,-,TRBD2
TGTGCCAGCAGTGCCGGGACAGGGGGCTACAATGAGCAGTTCTTC,CASSAGTGGYNEQFF,TRBJ2-1,TRBV6-4,-,TRBD1
TGTGCCAGCAGCCAACGGAGAGAAAACATTCAGTACTTC,CASSQRRENIQYF,TRBJ2-4,TRBV14,-,-
TGTGCCAGCAGCTTCACTAATACGCAGTATTTT,CASSFTNTQYF,TRBJ2-3,TRBV28,-,-
TGCAGCGTTGTACTGCCGGGAGACTATGGCTACACCTTC,CSVVLPGDYGYTF,TRBJ1-2,TRBV29-1,-,-
TGTGCCAGCAGTGAAGGGACAGGGGACACCGGGGAGCTGTTTTTT,CASSEGTGDTGELFF,TRBJ2-2,TRBV6-4,-,TRBD1
TGTGCCAGCAGCCCAAACGGGCCCCCGGGGGAGACCCAGTACTTC,CASSPNGPPGETQYF,TRBJ2-5,TRBV9,-,-
TGTGCCAGCAGTCCTTCGGGCAGACCGGGGGTGCAGCCCCAGCATTTT,CASSPSGRPGVQPQHF,TRBJ1-5,TRBV27,-,-
TGTGCCAGCAGTTTTCGCAGGGGCTATGAAAAACTGTTTTTT,CASSFRRGYEKLFF,TRBJ1-4,TRBV28,-,-
TGTGCCAGCAGCCCTAGCGGGGATGAGGGCTATGGCTACACCTTC,CASSPSGDEGYGYTF,TRBJ1-2,TRBV7-2,-,-
TGTGCCAGCAGCTATGGACAGGGGGCAGGTCAGCCCCAGCATTTT,CASSYGQGAGQPQHF,TRBJ1-5,TRBV9,-,TRBD1
TGTGCCAGCAGCAAAGCGGTTGGGACATATAGAGGAAGCAATCAGCCCCAGCATTTT,CASSKAVGTYRGSNQPQHF,TRBJ1-5,TRBV21-1,-,-
TGTGCTAGTGGTCCCGCGGACAGGGAAGAGACCCAGTACTTC,CASGPADREETQYF,TRBJ2-5,TRBV12-5,once,TRBD1
TGTGCCAGCAGCCAAGAAGACTCGGGGGGTTTGGACTCCTACGAGCAGTACTTC,CASSQEDSGGLDSYEQYF,TRBJ2-7,TRBV4-2,-,TRBD2
TGCGCCGCCGTAGATAATTCACCCCTCCACTTT,CAAVDNSPLHF,TRBJ1-6,TRBV5-1,-,-
TGCAGCGTTGAAAGGGAAACCCTAGCGTCTTACCCCTACAATGAGCAGTTCTTC,CSVERETLASYPYNEQFF,TRBJ2-1,TRBV29-1,-,-
TGTGCCAGCAGTTACTCTAAGGAGCAAGAGACCCAGTACTTC,CASSYSKEQETQYF,TRBJ2-5,TRBV6-6,-,-
TGTGCCAGCACAGGACTAGCGGGTGGAGACACAGATACGCAGTATTTT,CASTGLAGGDTDTQYF,TRBJ2-3,TRBV2,-,TRBD2
TGTGCCAGCAGCTCCCATTACGAGCAGTACTTC,CASSSHYEQYF,TRBJ2-7,TRBV11-2,-,-
TGTGCCAGCAGTCCTAGCGCGGATTACAATGAGCAGTTCTTC,CASSPSADYNEQFF,TRBJ2-1,TRBV6-6,-,-
TGTGCCAGCAGCTTGGCGCGGGGGAGCTCCTACGAGCAGTACTTC,CASSLARGSSYEQYF,TRBJ2-7,TRBV5-4,-,TRBD2
TGTGCCTGGGGGGAGGGCTTGAACACTGAAGCTTTCTTT,CAWGEGLNTEAFF,TRBJ1-1,TRBV30,-,-
TGTGCTAGTGGTTTAGGACAGGGAACAGATACGCAGTATTTT,CASGLGQGTDTQYF,TRBJ2-3,TRBV12-5,-,TRBD1
TGTGCCAGCAGCGCCACGGTGGGGACAGGGGTCTACGAGCAGTACTTC,CASSATVGTGVYEQYF,TRBJ2-7,TRBV9,-,TRBD1
TGTGCCAGTAGTAATAGCGTCTATGGCTCCTACAATGAGCAGTTCTTC,CASSNSVYGSYNEQFF,TRBJ2-1,TRBV19,-,-